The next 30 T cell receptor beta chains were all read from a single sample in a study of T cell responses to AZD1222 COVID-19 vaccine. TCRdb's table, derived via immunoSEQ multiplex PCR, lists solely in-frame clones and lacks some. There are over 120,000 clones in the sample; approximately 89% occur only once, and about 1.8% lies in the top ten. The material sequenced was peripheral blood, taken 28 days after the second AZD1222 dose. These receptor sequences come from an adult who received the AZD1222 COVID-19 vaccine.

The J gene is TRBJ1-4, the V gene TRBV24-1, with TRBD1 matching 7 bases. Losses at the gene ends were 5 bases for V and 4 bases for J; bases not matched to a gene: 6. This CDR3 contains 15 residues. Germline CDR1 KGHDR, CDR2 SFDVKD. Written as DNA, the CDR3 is TGTGCCACCAGTGCCTCGGGACAGCGTAATGAAAAACTGTTTTTT. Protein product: CATSASGQRNEKLFF.

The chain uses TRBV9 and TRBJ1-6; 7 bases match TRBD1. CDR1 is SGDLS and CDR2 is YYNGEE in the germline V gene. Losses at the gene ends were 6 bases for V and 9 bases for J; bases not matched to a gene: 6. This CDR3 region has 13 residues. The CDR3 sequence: CASTTGSLSPLHF. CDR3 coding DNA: TGTGCCAGCACGACAGGGAGTCTTTCACCCCTCCACTTT.

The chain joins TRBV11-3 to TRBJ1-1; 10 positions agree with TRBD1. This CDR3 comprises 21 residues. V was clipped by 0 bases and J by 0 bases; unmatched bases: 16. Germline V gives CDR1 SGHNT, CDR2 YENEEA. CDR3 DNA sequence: TGTGCCAGCAGCTTAGACAGTTTGACAGGGGGCCCTAGCCACATGAACACTGAAGCTTTCTTT. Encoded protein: CASSLDSLTGGPSHMNTEAFF.

Here the CDR3 reads CASSPYGVGTQYF. Written as DNA, the CDR3 is TGTGCCAGCAGCCCGTACGGGGTCGGGACCCAGTACTTC. The chain links TRBV7-2 to TRBJ2-5; tentative D call: TRBD2 (5 bases). Germline CDR1 is SGHTA and CDR2 is FQGNSA. This CDR3 is 13 amino acids long. The V and J ends lost 5 bases and 7 bases respectively, with 14 bases between them. The whole variable domain, remainder taken from reference TRBV7-2 and TRBJ2-5, is GAGVSQSPSNKVTEKGKDVELRCDPISGHTALYWYRQSLGQGLEFLIYFQGNSAPDKSGLPSDRFSAERTGGSVSTLTIQRTQQEDSAVYLCASSPYGVGTQYFGPGTRLLVL.

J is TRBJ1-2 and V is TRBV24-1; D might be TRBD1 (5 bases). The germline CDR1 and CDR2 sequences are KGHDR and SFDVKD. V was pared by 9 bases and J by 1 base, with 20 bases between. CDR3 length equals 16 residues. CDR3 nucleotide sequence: TGTGCCACCCTTGGTCCCGGGACGGCCAATAACTATGGCTACACCTTC. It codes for CATLGPGTANNYGYTF.

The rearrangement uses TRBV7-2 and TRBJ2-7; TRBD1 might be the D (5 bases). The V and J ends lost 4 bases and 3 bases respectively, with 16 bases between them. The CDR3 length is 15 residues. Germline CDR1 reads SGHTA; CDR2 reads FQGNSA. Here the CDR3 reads CASSWRLGHSYEQYF. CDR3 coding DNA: TGTGCCAGCAGCTGGCGCCTCGGACACAGCTACGAGCAGTACTTC.

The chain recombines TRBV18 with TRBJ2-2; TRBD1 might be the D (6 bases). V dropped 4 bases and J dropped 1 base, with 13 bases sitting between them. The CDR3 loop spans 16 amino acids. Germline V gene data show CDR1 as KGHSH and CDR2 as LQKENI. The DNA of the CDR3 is TGTGCCAGCTCACTCGACAGGCCCAGGAACACCGGGGAGCTGTTTTTT. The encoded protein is CASSLDRPRNTGELFF.

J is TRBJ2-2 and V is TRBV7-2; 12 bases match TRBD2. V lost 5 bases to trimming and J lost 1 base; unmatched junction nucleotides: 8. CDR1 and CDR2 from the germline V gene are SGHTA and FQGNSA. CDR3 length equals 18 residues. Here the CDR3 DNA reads TGTGCCAGCAGCCCTCCGGCGGGACTAGCGGGGAACACCGGGGAGCTGTTTTTT. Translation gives CASSPPAGLAGNTGELFF.

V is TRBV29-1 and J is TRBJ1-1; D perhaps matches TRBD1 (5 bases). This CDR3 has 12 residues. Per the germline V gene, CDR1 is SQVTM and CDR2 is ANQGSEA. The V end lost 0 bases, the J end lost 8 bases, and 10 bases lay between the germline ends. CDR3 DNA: TGCAGCGTTGAAGATTCCAGGGTGGAAGCTTTCTTT. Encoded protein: CSVEDSRVEAFF.

This CDR3 is CASSYSRWEGRYNEQFF. CDR3 sequence (DNA): TGTGCCAGCAGTTACTCGAGGTGGGAGGGCCGGTACAATGAGCAGTTCTTC. This chain joins TRBV6-2 or TRBV6-3 and TRBJ2-1; 7 bases map to TRBD2. CDR1 and CDR2 from the germline V gene are MNHEY and SVGEGT. CDR3 length equals 17 residues. With V trimmed by 0 bases and J by 4 bases, 9 bases remained unmatched.

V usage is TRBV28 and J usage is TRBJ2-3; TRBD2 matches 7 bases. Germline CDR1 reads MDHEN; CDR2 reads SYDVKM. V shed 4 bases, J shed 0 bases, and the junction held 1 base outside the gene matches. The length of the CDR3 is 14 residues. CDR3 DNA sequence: TGTGCCAGCAGTTCTAGCGGAAGCACAGATACGCAGTATTTT. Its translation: CASSSSGSTDTQYF.

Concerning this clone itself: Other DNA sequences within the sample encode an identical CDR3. CDR3 sequence reads: CASSPSGNNEQFF. The CDR3 nucleotides are TGTGCCAGCAGTCCGAGCGGGAACAATGAGCAGTTCTTC. The chain joins TRBV12-3 or TRBV12-4 to TRBJ2-1, with 7 bases matching TRBD2. J lost 5 bases, V lost 5 bases, and 3 bases had no gene match. The CDR3 consists of 13 residues.

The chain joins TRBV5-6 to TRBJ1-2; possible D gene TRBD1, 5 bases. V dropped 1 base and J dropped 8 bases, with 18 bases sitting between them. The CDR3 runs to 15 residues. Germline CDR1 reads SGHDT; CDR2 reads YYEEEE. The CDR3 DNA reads TGTGCCAGCAGCTTGCTGTTGCGGACAAGTGGAGGCTACACCTTC. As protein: CASSLLLRTSGGYTF.

The CDR3 nucleotides are TGCGCCAGCAGGCCTGGGCAGCGCTCCTACGAGCAGTACTTC. As protein: CASRPGQRSYEQYF. This chain connects TRBV5-1 to TRBJ2-7; no definite D call. V gave up 5 bases and J gave up 0 bases, with 12 bases separating them. Per the germline V gene, CDR1 is SGHRS and CDR2 is YFSETQ. The CDR3 has 14 residues.

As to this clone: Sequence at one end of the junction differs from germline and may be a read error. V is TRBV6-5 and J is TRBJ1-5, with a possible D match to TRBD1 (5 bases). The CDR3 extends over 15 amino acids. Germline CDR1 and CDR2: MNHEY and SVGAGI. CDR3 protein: CASSGGDFGNQPQHF. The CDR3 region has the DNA TGTGCCAGCTCTGGGGGGGATTTTGGCAATCAGCCTCAGCATTTT.

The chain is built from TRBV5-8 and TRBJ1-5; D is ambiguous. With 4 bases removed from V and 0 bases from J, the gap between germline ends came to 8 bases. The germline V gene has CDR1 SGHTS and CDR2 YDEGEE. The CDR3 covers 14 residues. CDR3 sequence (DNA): TGTGCCAGCAGCCGGAGGAATAGCAATCAGCCCCAGCATTTT. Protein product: CASSRRNSNQPQHF.

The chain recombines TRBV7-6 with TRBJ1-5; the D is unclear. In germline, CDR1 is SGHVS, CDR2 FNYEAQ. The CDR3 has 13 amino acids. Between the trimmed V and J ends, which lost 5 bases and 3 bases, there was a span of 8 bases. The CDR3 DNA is TGTGCCAGCAGCCACGGGAACAATCAGCCCCAGCATTTT. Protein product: CASSHGNNQPQHF.

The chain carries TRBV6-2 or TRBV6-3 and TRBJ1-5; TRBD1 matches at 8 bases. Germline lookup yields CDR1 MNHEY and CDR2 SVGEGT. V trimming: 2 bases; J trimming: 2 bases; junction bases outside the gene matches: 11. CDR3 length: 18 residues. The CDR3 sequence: CASSYESGGRPGNQPQHF. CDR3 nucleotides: TGTGCCAGCAGTTACGAGTCAGGGGGCCGACCTGGCAATCAGCCCCAGCATTTT.

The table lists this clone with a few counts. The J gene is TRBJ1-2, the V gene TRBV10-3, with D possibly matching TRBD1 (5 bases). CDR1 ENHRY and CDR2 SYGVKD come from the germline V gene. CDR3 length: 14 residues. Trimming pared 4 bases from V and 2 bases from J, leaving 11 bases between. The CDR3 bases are TGTGCCATCAGTGGGGGTAGGGACAACTATGGCTACACCTTC. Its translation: CAISGGRDNYGYTF.

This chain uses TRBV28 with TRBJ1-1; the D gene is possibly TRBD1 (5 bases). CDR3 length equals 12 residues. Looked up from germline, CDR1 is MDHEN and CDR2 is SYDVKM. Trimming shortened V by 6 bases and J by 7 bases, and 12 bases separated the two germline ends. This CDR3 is CASSARDLEAFF. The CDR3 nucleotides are TGTGCCAGCAGCGCCCGGGACCTTGAAGCTTTCTTT.

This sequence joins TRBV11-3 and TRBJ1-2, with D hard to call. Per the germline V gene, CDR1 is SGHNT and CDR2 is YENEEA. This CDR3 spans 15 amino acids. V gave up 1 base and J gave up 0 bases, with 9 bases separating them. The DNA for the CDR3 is TGTGCCAGCAGCTTAGGGTACAGAGCTAACTATGGCTACACCTTC. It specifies CASSLGYRANYGYTF.

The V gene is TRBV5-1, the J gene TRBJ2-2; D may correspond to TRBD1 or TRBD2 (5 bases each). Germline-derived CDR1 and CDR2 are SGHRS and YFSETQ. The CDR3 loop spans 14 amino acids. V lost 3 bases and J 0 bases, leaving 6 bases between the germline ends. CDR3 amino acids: CASSSGPNTGELFF. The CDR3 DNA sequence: TGCGCCAGCAGCTCGGGACCGAACACCGGGGAGCTGTTTTTT.

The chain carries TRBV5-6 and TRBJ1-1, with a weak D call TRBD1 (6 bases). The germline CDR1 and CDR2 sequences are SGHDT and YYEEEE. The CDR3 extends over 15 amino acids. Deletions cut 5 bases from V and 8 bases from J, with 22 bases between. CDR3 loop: CASRKEGGRGREAFF. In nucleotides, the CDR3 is TGTGCCAGCAGGAAAGAGGGGGGGCGAGGCCGAGAAGCTTTCTTT. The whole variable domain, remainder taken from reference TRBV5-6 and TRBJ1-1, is DAGVTQSPTHLIKTRGQQVTLRCSPKSGHDTVSWYQQALGQGPQFIFQYYEEEERQRGNFPDRFSGHQFPNYSSELNVNALLLGDSALYLCASRKEGGRGREAFFGQGTRLTVV.

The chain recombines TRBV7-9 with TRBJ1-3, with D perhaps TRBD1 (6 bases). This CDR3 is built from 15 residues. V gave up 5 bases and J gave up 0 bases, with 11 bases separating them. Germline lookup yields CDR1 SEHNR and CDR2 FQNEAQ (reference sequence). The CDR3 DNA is TGTGCCAGCAGCACACAGACAGGCTCTGGAAACACCATATATTTT. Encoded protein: CASSTQTGSGNTIYF.

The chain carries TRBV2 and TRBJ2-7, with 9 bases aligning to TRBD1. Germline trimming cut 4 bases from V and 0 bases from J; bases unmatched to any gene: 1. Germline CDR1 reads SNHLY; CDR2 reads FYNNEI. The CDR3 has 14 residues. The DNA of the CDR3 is TGTGCCAGCAGTGCGACAGGGGGCTCCTACGAGCAGTACTTC. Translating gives CASSATGGSYEQYF.

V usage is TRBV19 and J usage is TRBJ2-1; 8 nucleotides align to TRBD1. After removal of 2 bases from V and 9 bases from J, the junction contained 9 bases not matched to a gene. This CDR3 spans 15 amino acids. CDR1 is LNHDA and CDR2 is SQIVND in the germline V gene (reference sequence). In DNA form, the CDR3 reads TGTGCCAGTAGTATAAAGGGCACAGGGGGAGGTGAGCAGTTCTTC. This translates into CASSIKGTGGGEQFF.

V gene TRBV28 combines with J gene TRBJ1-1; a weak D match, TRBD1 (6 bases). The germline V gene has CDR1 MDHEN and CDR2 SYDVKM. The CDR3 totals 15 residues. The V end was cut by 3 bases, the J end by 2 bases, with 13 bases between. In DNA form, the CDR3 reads TGTGCCAGCAGTTTTAGCGGACAGATCAACACTGAAGCTTTCTTT. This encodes CASSFSGQINTEAFF.

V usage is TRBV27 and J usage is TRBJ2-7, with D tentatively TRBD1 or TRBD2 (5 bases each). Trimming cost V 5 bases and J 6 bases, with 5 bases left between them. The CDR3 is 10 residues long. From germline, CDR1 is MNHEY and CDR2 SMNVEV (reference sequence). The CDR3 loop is CASSGGEQYF. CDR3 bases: TGTGCCAGCAGTGGGGGCGAGCAGTACTTC.

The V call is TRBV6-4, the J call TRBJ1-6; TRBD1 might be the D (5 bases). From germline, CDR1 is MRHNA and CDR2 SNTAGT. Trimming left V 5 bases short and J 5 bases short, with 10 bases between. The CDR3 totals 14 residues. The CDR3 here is CASSSETDNSPLHF. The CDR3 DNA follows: TGTGCCAGCAGTTCCGAGACAGATAATTCACCCCTCCACTTT.

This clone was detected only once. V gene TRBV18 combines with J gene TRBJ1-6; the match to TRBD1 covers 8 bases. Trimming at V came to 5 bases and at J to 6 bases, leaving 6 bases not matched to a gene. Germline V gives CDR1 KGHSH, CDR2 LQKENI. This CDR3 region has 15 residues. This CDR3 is CASSMDRARNSPLHF. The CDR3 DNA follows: TGTGCCAGCTCAATGGACAGGGCACGTAATTCACCCCTCCACTTT. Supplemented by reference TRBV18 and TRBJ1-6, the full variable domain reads NAGVMQNPRHLVRRRGQEARLRCSPMKGHSHVYWYRQLPEEGLKFMVYLQKENIIDESGMPKERFSAEFPKEGPSILRIQQVVRGDSAAYFCASSMDRARNSPLHFGNGTRLTVT.